Given below is one TCR beta chain in context. In germline, CDR1 is SQVTM, CDR2 ANQGSEA. The CDR3 has 12 residues. J was trimmed by 3 bases and V by 7 bases; bases with no gene match: 5. Sequencing was performed with immunoSEQ multiplex PCR; in TCRdb, only in-frame clones are kept and a portion is missing. The sample lists around 720,000 clones, 73% occurring once. This entry is derived from a study of shared clonotypes between healthy human individuals. Sequencing input: memory CD4+ T cells sorted from blood. The subset: CD45RA-negative fraction. The chain links TRBV29-1 to TRBJ1-2, with TRBD1 matching over 7 bases. This sequence originates from a woman in her thirties in good health. CDR3 loop: CSGSGQDYGYTF. CDR3 nucleotide sequence: TGCAGCGGTTCAGGACAGGACTATGGCTACACCTTC.